This TCR beta chain originates from a study of control samples from healthy donors and cancer patients. Germline V gene sequence: CDR1 MNHEY, CDR2 SVGAGI. CDR3 length: 16 amino acids. Unmatched junction bases numbered 5, after V lost 0 bases and J lost 4 bases. Sequencing was performed with immunoSEQ multiplex PCR; in TCRdb, only in-frame clones are kept and a portion is missing. This table has approximately 3,000 clones, roughly 94% appearing once. The sequenced sample consisted of PBMCs. This receptor was obtained from a man in his 70s with lung cancer. The chain carries TRBV6-5 and TRBJ1-2, with 10 nucleotides matching TRBD1. CDR3 amino acids: CASSYSGDRGVYGYTF. The CDR3 DNA follows: TGTGCCAGCAGTTACTCGGGGGACAGGGGAGTCTATGGCTACACCTTC.